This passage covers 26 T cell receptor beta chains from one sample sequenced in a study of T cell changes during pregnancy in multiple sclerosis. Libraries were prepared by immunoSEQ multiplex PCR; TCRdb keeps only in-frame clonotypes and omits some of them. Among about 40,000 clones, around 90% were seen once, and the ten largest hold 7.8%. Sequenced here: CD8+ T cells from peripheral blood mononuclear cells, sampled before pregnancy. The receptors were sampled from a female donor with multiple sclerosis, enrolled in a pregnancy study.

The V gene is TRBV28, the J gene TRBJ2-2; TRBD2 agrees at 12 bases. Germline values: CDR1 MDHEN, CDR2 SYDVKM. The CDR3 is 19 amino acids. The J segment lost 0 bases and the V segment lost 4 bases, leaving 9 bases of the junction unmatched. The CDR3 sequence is CASSSTRTSGISNTGELFF. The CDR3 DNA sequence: TGTGCCAGCAGTTCCACCAGGACTAGCGGGATTTCGAACACCGGGGAGCTGTTTTTT.

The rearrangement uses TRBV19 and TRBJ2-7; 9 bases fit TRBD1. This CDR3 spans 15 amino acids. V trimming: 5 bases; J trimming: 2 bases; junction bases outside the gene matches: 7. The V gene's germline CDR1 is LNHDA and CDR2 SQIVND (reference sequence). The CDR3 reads CASSFTGGATYEQYF. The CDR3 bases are TGTGCCAGTAGTTTTACAGGGGGCGCCACCTACGAGCAGTACTTC.

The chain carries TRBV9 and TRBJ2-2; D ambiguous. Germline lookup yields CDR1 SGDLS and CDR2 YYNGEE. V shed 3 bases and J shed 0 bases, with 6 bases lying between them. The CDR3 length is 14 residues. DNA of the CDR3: TGTGCCAGCAGCGCCGGTACGAACACCGGGGAGCTGTTTTTT. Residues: CASSAGTNTGELFF. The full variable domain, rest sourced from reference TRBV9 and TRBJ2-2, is DSGVTQTPKHLITATGQRVTLRCSPRSGDLSVYWYQQSLDQGLQFLIQYYNGEERAKGNILERFSAQQFPDLHSELNLSSLELGDSALYFCASSAGTNTGELFFGEGSRLTVL.

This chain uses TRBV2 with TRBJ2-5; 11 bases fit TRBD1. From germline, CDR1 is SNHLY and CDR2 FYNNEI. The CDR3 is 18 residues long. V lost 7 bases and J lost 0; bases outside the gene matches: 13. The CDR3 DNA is TGTGCCAGCACGGGGGGACAGGGGGTAGGGGTTTACCAAGAGACCCAGTACTTC. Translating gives CASTGGQGVGVYQETQYF.

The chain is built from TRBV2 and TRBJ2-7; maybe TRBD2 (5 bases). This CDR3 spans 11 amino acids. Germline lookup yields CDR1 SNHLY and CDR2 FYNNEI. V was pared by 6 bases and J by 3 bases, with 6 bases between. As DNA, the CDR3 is TGTGCCAGCAGGGGGAGCTACGAGCAGTACTTC. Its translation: CASRGSYEQYF.

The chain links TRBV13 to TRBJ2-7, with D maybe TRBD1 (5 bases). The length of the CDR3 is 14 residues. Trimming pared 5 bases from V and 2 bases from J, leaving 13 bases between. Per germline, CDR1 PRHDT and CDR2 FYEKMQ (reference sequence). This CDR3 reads CASSPWSDTYEQYF. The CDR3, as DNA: TGTGCCAGCAGCCCCTGGTCGGACACCTACGAGCAGTACTTC.

CDR3 region: CASSYRDSYEQYF. The CDR3 DNA sequence: TGTGCCAGCAGCTACCGGGACTCCTACGAGCAGTACTTC. The J gene is TRBJ2-7, the V gene TRBV5-4, with a weak D call TRBD2 (5 bases). The germline gives CDR1 SGHNT, CDR2 YYREEE (reference sequence). The CDR3 consists of 13 residues. The V gene lost 3 bases and the J gene lost 0 bases, with 7 bases spanning the gap.

In DNA, the CDR3 is TGTGCCAGCAGCTCTGGACTAGCGGGAGAAGGAGAGACCCAGTACTTC. This encodes CASSSGLAGEGETQYF. The rearrangement uses TRBV5-8 and TRBJ2-5; 13 nucleotides agree with TRBD2. The CDR3 extends over 16 amino acids. CDR1 is SGHTS and CDR2 is YDEGEE in the germline V gene. V gave up 3 bases and J gave up 4 bases; unmatched junction bases: 6.

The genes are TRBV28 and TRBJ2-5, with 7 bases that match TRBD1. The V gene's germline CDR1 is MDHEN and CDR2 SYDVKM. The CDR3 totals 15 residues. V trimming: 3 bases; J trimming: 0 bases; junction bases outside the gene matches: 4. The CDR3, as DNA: TGTGCCAGCAGTTTCGGGACAGATAACCAAGAGACCCAGTACTTC. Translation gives CASSFGTDNQETQYF.

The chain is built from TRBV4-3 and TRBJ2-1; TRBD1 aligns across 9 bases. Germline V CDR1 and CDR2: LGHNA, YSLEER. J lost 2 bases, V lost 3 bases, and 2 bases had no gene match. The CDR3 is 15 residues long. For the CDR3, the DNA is TGCGCCAGCAGCCAGGGACAGGGACCCTACAATGAGCAGTTCTTC. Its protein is CASSQGQGPYNEQFF.

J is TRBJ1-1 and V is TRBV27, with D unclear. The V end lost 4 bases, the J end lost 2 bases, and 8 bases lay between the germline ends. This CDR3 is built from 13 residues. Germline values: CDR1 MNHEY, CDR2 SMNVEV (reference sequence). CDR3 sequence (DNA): TGTGCCAGCAGTTACAGAGCAAACACTGAAGCTTTCTTT. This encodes CASSYRANTEAFF.

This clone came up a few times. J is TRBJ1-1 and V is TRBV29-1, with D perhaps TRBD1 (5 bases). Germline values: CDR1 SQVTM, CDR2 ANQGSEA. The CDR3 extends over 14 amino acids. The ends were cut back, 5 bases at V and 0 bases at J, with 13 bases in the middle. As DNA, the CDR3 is TGCAGCGTTAGACAGCCGCCTCTGAACACTGAAGCTTTCTTT. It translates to CSVRQPPLNTEAFF.

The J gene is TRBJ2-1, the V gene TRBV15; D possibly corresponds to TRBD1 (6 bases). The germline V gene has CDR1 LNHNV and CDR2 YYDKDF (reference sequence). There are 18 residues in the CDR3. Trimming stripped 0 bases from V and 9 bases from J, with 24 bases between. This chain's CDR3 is CATSRDDPLTLQGTEQFF. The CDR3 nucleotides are TGTGCCACCAGCAGAGATGACCCCTTAACCTTACAGGGTACTGAGCAGTTCTTC.

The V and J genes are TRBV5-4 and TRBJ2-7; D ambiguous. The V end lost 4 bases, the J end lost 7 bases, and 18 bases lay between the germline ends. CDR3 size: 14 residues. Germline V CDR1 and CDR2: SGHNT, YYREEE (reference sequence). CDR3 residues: CASSPAALTEEQYF. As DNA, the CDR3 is TGTGCCAGCAGCCCTGCTGCCCTGACTGAAGAGCAGTACTTC.

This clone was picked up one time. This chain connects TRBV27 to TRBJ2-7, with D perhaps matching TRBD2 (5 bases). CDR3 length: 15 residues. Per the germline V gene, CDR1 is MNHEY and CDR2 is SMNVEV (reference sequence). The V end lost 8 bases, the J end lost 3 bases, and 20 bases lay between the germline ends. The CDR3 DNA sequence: TGTGCCAGCGCTATAGGTGCGGGCTGCTACTACGAGCAGTACTTC. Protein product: CASAIGAGCYYEQYF.

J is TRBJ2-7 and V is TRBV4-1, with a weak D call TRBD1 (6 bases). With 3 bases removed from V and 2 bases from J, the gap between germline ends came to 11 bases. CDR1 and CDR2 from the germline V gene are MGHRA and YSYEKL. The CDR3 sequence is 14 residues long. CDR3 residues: CASSQGAGTYEQYF. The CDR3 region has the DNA TGCGCCAGCAGCCAGGGGGCCGGGACCTACGAGCAGTACTTC.

CDR3 DNA sequence: TGTGCCAGCGCGGATTTTTATAGCAATCAGCCCCAGCATTTT. Translation gives CASADFYSNQPQHF. The chain carries TRBV19 and TRBJ1-5; no firm D call. Trimming left V 9 bases short and J 0 bases short, with 12 bases between. The CDR3 extends over 14 amino acids. Germline V gene sequence: CDR1 LNHDA, CDR2 SQIVND (reference sequence).

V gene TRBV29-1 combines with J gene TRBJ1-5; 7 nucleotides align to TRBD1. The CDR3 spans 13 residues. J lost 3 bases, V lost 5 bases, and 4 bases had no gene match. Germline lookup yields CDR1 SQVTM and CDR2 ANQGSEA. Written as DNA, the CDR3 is TGCAGCGTTTCGACAGGGTACAATCAGCCCCAGCATTTT. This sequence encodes CSVSTGYNQPQHF.

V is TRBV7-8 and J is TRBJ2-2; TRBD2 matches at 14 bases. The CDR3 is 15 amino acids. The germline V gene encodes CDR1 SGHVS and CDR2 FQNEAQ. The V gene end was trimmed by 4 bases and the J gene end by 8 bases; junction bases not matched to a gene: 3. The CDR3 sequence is CASSWGLAGVGELFF. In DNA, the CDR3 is TGTGCCAGCAGCTGGGGACTAGCGGGAGTAGGGGAGCTGTTTTTT.

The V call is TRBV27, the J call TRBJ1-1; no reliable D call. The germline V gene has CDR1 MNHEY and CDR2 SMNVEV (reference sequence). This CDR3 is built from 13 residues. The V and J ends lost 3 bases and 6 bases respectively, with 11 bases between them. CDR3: CASSLNGDAEAFF. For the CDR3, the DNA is TGTGCCAGCAGTTTGAACGGGGATGCTGAAGCTTTCTTT.

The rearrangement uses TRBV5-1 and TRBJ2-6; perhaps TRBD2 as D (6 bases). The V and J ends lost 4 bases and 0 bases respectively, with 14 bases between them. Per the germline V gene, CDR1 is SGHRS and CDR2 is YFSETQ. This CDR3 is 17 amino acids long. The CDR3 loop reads CASSPEGPLSGANVLTF. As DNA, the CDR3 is TGCGCCAGCAGCCCGGAGGGTCCCCTCTCTGGGGCCAACGTCCTGACTTTC.

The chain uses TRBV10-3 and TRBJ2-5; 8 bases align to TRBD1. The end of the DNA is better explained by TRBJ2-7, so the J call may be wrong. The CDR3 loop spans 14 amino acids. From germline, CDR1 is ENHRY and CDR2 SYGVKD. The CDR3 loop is CAIGAGGTGYEQYF. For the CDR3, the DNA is TGTGCCATCGGGGCGGGCGGGACAGGATACGAGCAGTACTTC.

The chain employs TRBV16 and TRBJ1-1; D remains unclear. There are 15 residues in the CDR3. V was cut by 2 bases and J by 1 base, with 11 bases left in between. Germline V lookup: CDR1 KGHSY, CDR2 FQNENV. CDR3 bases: TGTGCCAGCAGCCAAGAGGGTACTGCGAACACTGAAGCTTTCTTT. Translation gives CASSQEGTANTEAFF.

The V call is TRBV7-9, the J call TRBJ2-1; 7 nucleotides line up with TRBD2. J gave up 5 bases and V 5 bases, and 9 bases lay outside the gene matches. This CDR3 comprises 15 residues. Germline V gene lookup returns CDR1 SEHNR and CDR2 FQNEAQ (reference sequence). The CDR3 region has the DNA TGTGCCAGCAGCGTGCCGGGACTACGGAACAATGAGCAGTTCTTC. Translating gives CASSVPGLRNNEQFF.

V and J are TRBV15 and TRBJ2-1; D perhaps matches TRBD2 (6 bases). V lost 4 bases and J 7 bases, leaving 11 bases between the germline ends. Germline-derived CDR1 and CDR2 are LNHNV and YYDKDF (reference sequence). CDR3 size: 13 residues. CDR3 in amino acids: CATSTRLENEQFF. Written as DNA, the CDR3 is TGTGCCACCAGCACCCGACTAGAAAATGAGCAGTTCTTC.

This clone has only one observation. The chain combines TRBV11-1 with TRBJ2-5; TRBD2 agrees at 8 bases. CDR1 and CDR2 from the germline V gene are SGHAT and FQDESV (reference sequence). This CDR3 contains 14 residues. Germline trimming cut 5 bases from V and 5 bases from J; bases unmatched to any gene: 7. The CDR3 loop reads CASSRSGNRETQYF. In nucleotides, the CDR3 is TGTGCCAGCAGCCGTAGCGGGAACCGTGAGACCCAGTACTTC.